Listed here are 18 T cell receptor beta chains from one sample, sequenced in a study of T cells in Graves' hyperthyroidism and ophthalmopathy. RNA transcripts were the template for amplifying TCR beta CDR3 regions. The HTBI primer set drove a first-round RT-PCR of the TCR CDR3. TCRdb ran MiXCR on the multiplex PCR reads and lists one entry per CDR3 protein. Here the sample spans roughly 740,000 distinct CDR3 sequences, less than 20% being singletons. The specimen was blood. The source is a man between 18 and 29 years old with Graves' hyperthyroidism.

In its sample, this clonotype was seen many times. For the CDR3, the DNA is TGTGCCAGCAGCGTAGGGAATGGAAACACCATATATTTT. It translates to CASSVGNGNTIYF. The chain has TRBV7-2 and TRBJ1-3, with D uncertain. Germline assignment: CDR1 SGHTA and CDR2 FQGNSA. The CDR3 has 13 amino acids. Trimming took 5 bases from V and 3 from J, leaving 8 bases between them.

There are a few counts of this clonotype. This chain uses TRBV4-1 with TRBJ2-1; 8 nucleotides match TRBD1. Germline loops: CDR1 MGHRA, CDR2 YSYEKL. The CDR3 covers 15 residues. V dropped 2 bases and J dropped 9; count of bases not matched to a gene: 9. The CDR3 DNA is TGCGCCAGCAGCCAAAAAGAGGACAGGGCGGCTGAGCAGTTCTTC. Encoded protein: CASSQKEDRAAEQFF.

This clonotype was observed at least ten times. V and J are TRBV20-1 and TRBJ2-7; 12 nucleotides line up with TRBD2. The V gene's germline CDR1 is DFQATT and CDR2 SNEGSKA (reference sequence). Unmatched junction bases numbered 8, after V lost 4 bases and J lost 4 bases. The CDR3 is 15 amino acids. CDR3 nucleotides: TGCAGTGCTACTAGCGGGAGGGCCTCTGGATACGAGCAGTACTTC. Encoded protein: CSATSGRASGYEQYF.

In the case of this clonotype: A much larger clone lies a single base off, so this may be a read error. The chain joins TRBV15 to TRBJ2-1; possible D gene TRBD2, 5 bases. Matching the DNA end better, TRBJ2-7 makes the J call doubtful. This CDR3 has 15 amino acids. Germline CDR1 LNHNV, CDR2 YYDKDF (reference sequence). The CDR3 nucleotides are TGTGCCACCAGCAGCACTAGAAACTCCTACAATGAGCAGTACTTC. Translated, it gives CATSSTRNSYNEQYF.

This clonotype was detected many times. The V and J genes are TRBV6-2 or TRBV6-3 and TRBJ1-1; the D is unclear. This CDR3 has 14 residues. Germline assignment: CDR1 MNHEY and CDR2 SVGEGT. The V gene lost 0 bases and the J gene lost 4 bases, with 9 bases spanning the gap. The CDR3 reads CASSYSAGFTEAFF. CDR3 nucleotides: TGTGCCAGCAGTTACTCAGCAGGATTCACTGAAGCTTTCTTT.

Ten or more counts support this clonotype. This chain links TRBV25-1 with TRBJ2-3; a weak D match, TRBD1 (7 bases). The germline V gene encodes CDR1 MGHDK and CDR2 SYGVNS. Trimming took off 3 bases at V and 5 bases at J, with 18 bases between the two ends. The CDR3 runs to 16 residues. The CDR3 DNA sequence: TGTGCCAGCAGTGATCCTGGAGGAGGGGACAGAGATACGCAGTATTTT. It translates to CASSDPGGGDRDTQYF. Using reference TRBV25-1 and TRBJ2-3 for the parts outside the CDR3, the full variable domain is EADIYQTPRYLVIGTGKKITLECSQTMGHDKMYWYQQDPGMELHLIHYSYGVNSTEKGDLSSESTVSRIRTEHFPLTLESARPSHTSQYLCASSDPGGGDRDTQYFGPGTRLTVL.

This clonotype was detected only a few times. The V call is TRBV9, the J call TRBJ2-2; D not resolved. Germline lookup yields CDR1 SGDLS and CDR2 YYNGEE. Trimming shortened V by 2 bases and J by 5 bases, and 7 bases separated the two germline ends. The CDR3 has 13 residues. As DNA, the CDR3 is TGTGCCAGCAGCGTTTACTCGACCGGGGAGCTGTTTTTT. This codes for CASSVYSTGELFF.

Only a few counts were recorded for this clonotype. This sequence joins TRBV5-1 and TRBJ1-2; 7 nucleotides agree with TRBD1. The trim removed 4 bases at V and 7 bases at J, leaving 7 bases unmatched. Germline CDR1 reads SGHRS; CDR2 reads YFSETQ. CDR3 length: 13 amino acids. CDR3 nucleotide sequence: TGCGCCAGCAGCCCTCAGGGGGAGGTTGGCTACACCTTC. As protein: CASSPQGEVGYTF.

This chain connects TRBV2 to TRBJ2-6, with unresolved D. The CDR3 spans 17 residues. Germline lookup yields CDR1 SNHLY and CDR2 FYNNEI. The V and J ends lost 5 bases and 0 bases respectively, with 14 bases between them. CDR3 sequence reads: CASSPLYDSSGANVLTF. Written as DNA, the CDR3 is TGTGCCAGCAGTCCCCTTTACGATTCCTCTGGGGCCAACGTCCTGACTTTC.

This clonotype was picked up a small number of times. This chain connects TRBV19 to TRBJ1-1; 9 positions agree with TRBD1. Germline V gives CDR1 LNHDA, CDR2 SQIVND (reference sequence). V gave up 5 bases and J gave up 5 bases; unmatched junction bases: 3. CDR3 length equals 13 residues. CDR3 bases: TGTGCCAGTAGTGGGACAGGGATTACTGAAGCTTTCTTT. Its translation is CASSGTGITEAFF.

This clonotype was seen many times. The V call is TRBV6-1, the J call TRBJ1-1, with D possibly matching TRBD1 (6 bases). CDR1 and CDR2 from the germline V gene are MNHNS and SASEGT. Trimming removed 3 bases from V and 10 bases from J, with 15 bases in between. The CDR3 sequence is 13 residues long. CDR3 in amino acids: CASSETGLLLAFF. The CDR3 DNA reads as TGTGCCAGCAGTGAGACAGGACTTCTTCTAGCTTTCTTT.

In its sample, this clonotype was seen a few times. CDR3 DNA sequence: TGTGCCCAAAAAAAGGACTCTAGCGGGAGTCCGGGCGAGCAGTACTTC. Translating it yields CAQKKDSSGSPGEQYF. The V and J genes are TRBV3-2 and TRBJ2-7; the table's D call, TRBD2, has no DNA check behind it. TRBV3-2 is a documented pseudogene. CDR3 length: 16 residues.

V usage is TRBV6-2 or TRBV6-3 and J usage is TRBJ2-2, with 9 bases identical to TRBD1. J gave up 0 bases and V 7 bases, and 3 bases lay outside the gene matches. Germline V gives CDR1 MNHEY, CDR2 SVGEGT. The CDR3 has 15 residues. This chain's CDR3 is CASTWDRANTGELFF. As DNA, the CDR3 is TGTGCCAGCACCTGGGACAGGGCGAACACCGGGGAGCTGTTTTTT.

The chain is built from TRBV7-2 and TRBJ2-7; TRBD1 matches at 9 bases. This CDR3 region has 14 residues. Germline lookup yields CDR1 SGHTA and CDR2 FQGNSA. The V segment lost 1 base and the J segment 6 bases; nucleotides outside the gene matches: 4. The chain's CDR3 is CASSLDNRGREQYF. DNA of the CDR3: TGTGCCAGCAGCTTAGATAACAGGGGGCGCGAGCAGTACTTC. Combining the CDR3 with reference TRBV7-2 and TRBJ2-7 gives the whole variable domain GAGVSQSPSNKVTEKGKDVELRCDPISGHTALYWYRQSLGQGLEFLIYFQGNSAPDKSGLPSDRFSAERTGGSVSTLTIQRTQQEDSAVYLCASSLDNRGREQYFGPGTRLTVT.

This clonotype was counted between two and nine times. This chain uses TRBV30 with TRBJ1-3; tentatively, D is TRBD1 (5 bases). Trimming stripped 0 bases from V and 2 bases from J, with 14 bases between. CDR3 length equals 16 residues. Germline V gene data show CDR1 as GTSNPN and CDR2 as SVGIG (reference sequence). The CDR3 DNA follows: TGTGCCTGGAGTGTAAGGACACGGGGACCTGGAAACACCATATATTTT. This translates into CAWSVRTRGPGNTIYF.

This clonotype occurred a few times. The chain is built from TRBV24-1 and TRBJ2-3; no firm D call. Germline V CDR1 and CDR2: KGHDR, SFDVKD. This CDR3 contains 15 residues. V was cut by 2 bases and J by 4 bases, with 12 bases left in between. The CDR3 DNA reads as TGTGCCACCAGTGATTCGTCCCTGGGCCCAGATACGCAGTATTTT. It specifies CATSDSSLGPDTQYF.

Comments on this clonotype: Since a much larger clone is just one base distant, this may be a read error. This chain joins TRBV10-2 and TRBJ2-1, with D perhaps TRBD2 (5 bases). V lost 6 bases to trimming and J lost 4 bases, with 16 bases between them. CDR1 is WSHSY, CDR2 SAAADI, per germline. CDR3 length: 15 amino acids. DNA for the CDR3: TGCGCCAGCAGGGCTACAAACGGGGTTTACAATGAGCAGTTCTTC. It is translated as CASRATNGVYNEQFF.

This clonotype came up once. The J gene is TRBJ1-3, the V gene TRBV27, with D uncertain. V lost 2 bases, J lost 0 bases, and 17 bases lay in between. This CDR3 has 18 amino acids. From germline, CDR1 is MNHEY and CDR2 SMNVEV (reference sequence). DNA for the CDR3: TGTGCCAGCAGTTTACGGAACCGGTTACAAGTCTCTGGAAACACCATATATTTT. Residues: CASSLRNRLQVSGNTIYF.